This record covers a single TCR beta chain. The data were taken from a study of OX40 agonist ivuxolimab in advanced cancers. Turning to the study itself: Patients with prior anti-PD-1, anti-PD-L1 or anti-CTLA-4 therapy were eligible; 40% had some.

Measured with immunoSEQ multiplex PCR; TCRdb has only the in-frame clones, and not every one. The top ten hold around 2.5% of the sample, which has about 76,000 clones, roughly 86% seen once. The sequence was collected from an adult with an advanced solid tumor such as melanoma, head and neck, liver or kidney cancer. Sequences were derived from CD4+ or CD8+ T cells sorted from blood, sampled in a trial of the OX40 agonist ivuxolimab.

The CDR3: CASSPQLGGTYEQYF. CDR3 coding DNA: TGTGCCAGCAGCCCACAATTAGGGGGTACCTACGAGCAGTACTTC. The J gene is TRBJ2-5, the V gene TRBV16, with D tentatively TRBD1 (6 bases). The J call is uncertain, as TRBJ2-7 better fits the DNA end. Germline V gene data show CDR1 as KGHSY and CDR2 as FQNENV. The CDR3 contains 15 residues.